Listed below are T cell receptor beta chains from one sample, sequenced in a study of cytomegalovirus exposure and HLA in healthy donors. Profiled with immunoSEQ multiplex PCR; TCRdb holds only in-frame clones, not every one. The table lists 140,000 to 150,000 clones, over 65% of them singletons. The sequencing input was PBMCs. These receptors came from a man aged 35-49 years in good health and CMV-seropositive. Both conserved end residues are part of each CDR3. The D gene is left open where the match is weak. Expanded clones are given a class, and other clones once, few, many or no size at all.

>TRBV2|TRBD1|TRBJ2-7|.
CASRTDRGFSYEQYF
TGTGCCAGCAGAACGGACAGGGGCTTCTCCTACGAGCAGTACTTC
>TRBV5-5|.|TRBJ2-7|once
CASSLGQGYYEQYF
TGTGCCAGCAGCTTGGGGCAGGGGTACTACGAGCAGTACTTC
>TRBV2|TRBD2|TRBJ2-4|once
CASAGLAGLAKNIQYF
TGTGCCAGCGCGGGACTAGCGGGCCTAGCCAAAAACATTCAGTACTTC
>TRBV7-9|.|TRBJ1-1|.
CASSSREVPTNTEAFF
TGTGCCAGCAGCTCCCGGGAGGTCCCGACGAACACTGAAGCTTTCTTT
>TRBV7-6|.|TRBJ2-5|few
CASSFGEETQYF
TGTGCCAGCAGCTTCGGAGAGGAGACCCAGTACTTC
>TRBV27|TRBD2|TRBJ2-7|.
CASSFSSGNRYYEQYF
TGTGCCAGCAGTTTTTCAAGCGGGAATCGATACTACGAGCAGTACTTC
>TRBV18|TRBD1|TRBJ2-7|.
CASSPQDRAYEQYF
TGTGCCAGCTCACCACAGGACAGGGCCTACGAGCAGTACTTC
>TRBV10-1|TRBD2|TRBJ2-3|.
CASSESISGSPSTDTQYF
TGCGCCAGCAGTGAGTCGATTAGCGGGAGTCCAAGCACAGATACGCAGTATTTT
>TRBV2|TRBD2|TRBJ2-1|few
CASSPRTSGLINEQFF
TGTGCCAGCAGTCCTAGGACTAGCGGGCTAATTAATGAGCAGTTCTTC
>TRBV10-3|.|TRBJ1-1|once
CAIREQGGSGTEAFF
TGTGCCATCAGAGAACAAGGGGGTTCGGGCACTGAAGCTTTCTTT
>TRBV7-2|.|TRBJ2-1|.
CASSFREPRYNEQFF
TGTGCCAGCAGCTTTAGGGAGCCCCGATACAATGAGCAGTTCTTC
>TRBV5-6|.|TRBJ1-2|.
CASSLDTTANYGYTF
TGTGCCAGCAGCTTGGACACCACCGCTAACTATGGCTACACCTTC
>TRBV28|.|TRBJ2-7|.
CASKEGGGTPYEQYF
TGTGCCAGCAAGGAAGGTGGCGGGACCCCCTACGAGCAGTACTTC
>TRBV7-8|.|TRBJ1-3|.
CASSTDGGRTGNTIYF
TGTGCCAGCAGCACAGACGGGGGAAGGACAGGAAACACCATATATTTT
>TRBV29-1|.|TRBJ2-5|.
CSVERSQETQYF
TGCAGCGTTGAACGGTCGCAAGAGACCCAGTACTTC
>TRBV4-3|.|TRBJ2-2|.
CASSQDAVLAGELFF
TGCGCCAGCAGCCAAGACGCCGTACTAGCAGGGGAGCTGTTTTTT
>TRBV7-8|TRBD2|TRBJ2-5|.
CASSPQTGTSGRAGTQYF
TGTGCCAGCAGCCCCCAGACAGGGACTAGCGGGAGGGCCGGGACCCAGTACTTC
>TRBV30|.|TRBJ1-2|.
CAWSVLSGRGYTF
TGTGCCTGGAGTGTACTTAGTGGCAGGGGCTACACCTTC
>TRBV28|.|TRBJ1-6|.
CASSLPVRSPLHF
TGTGCCAGCAGTTTACCGGTGCGGTCACCCCTCCACTTT
>TRBV28|.|TRBJ2-7|.
CASSFSMRAYEQYF
TGTGCCAGCAGTTTCTCTATGCGGGCCTACGAGCAGTACTTC
>TRBV9|.|TRBJ2-1|.
CASSVESGRHNEQFF
TGTGCCAGCAGCGTAGAAAGTGGGAGACACAATGAGCAGTTCTTC
>TRBV7-9|.|TRBJ1-1|.
CASSPEVNTEAFF
TGTGCCAGCAGCCCAGAGGTGAACACTGAAGCTTTCTTT
>TRBV19|TRBD2|TRBJ2-4|.
CASTPSGARLAKNIQYF
TGTGCCAGTACTCCTAGCGGAGCTCGACTAGCCAAAAACATTCAGTACTTC
>TRBV7-9|TRBD2|TRBJ2-2|.
CASSPQTSGGLRELFF
TGTGCCAGCAGCCCCCAGACTAGCGGGGGTCTAAGGGAGCTGTTTTTT
>TRBV5-1|.|TRBJ2-4|.
CASSLLGGKNIQYF
TGCGCCAGCAGCCTGTTGGGAGGCAAAAACATTCAGTACTTC
>TRBV4-3|TRBD1|TRBJ2-2|.
CASSQEGTGVPGELFF
TGCGCCAGCAGCCAAGAGGGGACAGGGGTCCCCGGGGAGCTGTTTTTT
>TRBV29-1|.|TRBJ1-2|once
CSVADRANYGYTF
TGCAGCGTTGCCGACAGAGCTAACTATGGCTACACCTTC
>TRBV7-9|.|TRBJ1-5|.
CASSATGNNQPQHF
TGTGCCAGCAGCGCTACAGGGAACAATCAGCCCCAGCATTTT
>TRBV11-2|.|TRBJ2-7|.
CASSSLPVGGSYEQYF
TGTGCCAGCAGCTCCTTACCCGTGGGAGGCTCCTACGAGCAGTACTTC
>TRBV6-1|.|TRBJ2-5|once
CASSGAGTETQYF
TGTGCCAGCAGTGGTGCGGGAACAGAGACCCAGTACTTC
>TRBV28|.|TRBJ1-2|.
CASSVGPGYGYTF
TGTGCCAGCTCGGTGGGCCCGGGGTATGGCTACACCTTC
>TRBV29-1|TRBD1|TRBJ2-2|.
CSVDRGLNTGELFF
TGCAGCGTCGACAGGGGGCTGAACACCGGGGAGCTGTTTTTT
>TRBV11-3|.|TRBJ2-7|.
CASSWTANYEQYF
TGTGCCAGCAGTTGGACAGCAAACTACGAGCAGTACTTC
>TRBV27|.|TRBJ2-7|once
CASSPGGTSPYEQYF
TGTGCCAGCAGTCCAGGGGGGACTTCCCCCTACGAGCAGTACTTC
>TRBV6-6|.|TRBJ2-5|few
CASSYLAYQETQYF
TGTGCCAGCAGTTACTTGGCTTACCAAGAGACCCAGTACTTC
>TRBV15|.|TRBJ1-1|.
CATSRESGGNTEAFF
TGTGCCACCAGCAGAGAATCCGGGGGGAACACTGAAGCTTTCTTT
>TRBV5-6|TRBD2|TRBJ2-7|.
CASSFSLAGDEQYF
TGTGCCAGCAGCTTTTCGCTAGCGGGAGACGAGCAGTACTTC
>TRBV6-7|.|TRBJ1-5|.
CASSCIQGYNQPQHF
TGTGCCAGCAGTTGCATACAGGGTTACAATCAGCCCCAGCATTTT
>TRBV9|.|TRBJ2-1|.
CASSPEGAKLNEQFF
TGTGCCAGCAGCCCAGAGGGCGCTAAACTCAATGAGCAGTTCTTC
>TRBV25-1|.|TRBJ2-3|.
CASSAVTGTDHTDTQYF
TGTGCCAGCAGTGCCGTTACCGGGACTGACCACACAGATACGCAGTATTTT
>TRBV28|.|TRBJ1-4|.
CASSLLPVGEKLFF
TGTGCCAGCAGTTTATTACCCGTCGGTGAAAAACTGTTTTTT